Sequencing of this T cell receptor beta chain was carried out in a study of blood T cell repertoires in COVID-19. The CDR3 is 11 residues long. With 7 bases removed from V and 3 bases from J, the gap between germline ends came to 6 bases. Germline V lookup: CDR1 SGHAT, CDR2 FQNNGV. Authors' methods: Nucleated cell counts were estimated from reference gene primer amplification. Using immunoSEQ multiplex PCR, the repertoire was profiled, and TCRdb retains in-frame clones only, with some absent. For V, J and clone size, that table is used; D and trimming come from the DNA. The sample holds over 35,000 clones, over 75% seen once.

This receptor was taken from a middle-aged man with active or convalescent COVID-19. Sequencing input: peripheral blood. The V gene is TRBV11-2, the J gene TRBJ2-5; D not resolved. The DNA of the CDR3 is TGTGCCAGCACCAATGAAGAGACCCAGTACTTC. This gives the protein CASTNEETQYF.